The clone carrying this T cell receptor (beta chain) was observed a single time. Its antigen is currently unknown. Per the germline V gene, CDR1 is MNHEY and CDR2 is SMNVEV (reference sequence). This CDR3 region has 14 residues. In the PCR, 60 Vbeta and 13 Jbeta primers were used. The method was immunoSEQ multiplex PCR; TCRdb's version includes in-frame clones alone and lacks a portion of them. Of roughly 180,000 clones listed, around 75% are singletons. The data stem from a study of cytomegalovirus exposure and HLA in healthy donors. General study points: Highly shared sequence variants in one cluster were likely a sequencing artifact. Another analysis was done later, and it associated 15,000 to 20,000 TCR beta sequences with HLA alleles at 0.05 false discovery rate. Prior analysis indicated that the majority of TCR beta V segments exhibited productivity approximately 90% or approximately 30% of the time.

The sequencing sample was made of PBMCs. The TCR sequence derives from a woman in her forties in good health and CMV-seropositive. The gene calls are TRBV27 and TRBJ2-5, with D perhaps matching TRBD1 (6 bases). The J call may be incorrect, as the DNA end agrees better with TRBJ2-7. CDR3 protein: CASSFSQGPYEQYF. The CDR3 DNA follows: TGTGCCAGCAGTTTCTCACAGGGACCCTACGAGCAGTACTTC.